Each of the 11 T cell receptor beta chains below was sequenced from the same sample in a study of blood T cell repertoires in COVID-19. Repertoires were generated with immunoSEQ multiplex PCR, while TCRdb's copy carries only in-frame clones and drops some. The sample contains 40,000 to 55,000 clones, 70% to 80% of which appear only once. Sequences were obtained from peripheral blood. Every receptor here comes from a man between 65 and 85 years old with acute or convalescent COVID-19.

This chain joins TRBV18 and TRBJ1-6; 11 bases fit TRBD1. Losses at the gene ends were 3 bases for V and 12 bases for J; bases not matched to a gene: 7. The CDR3 extends over 15 amino acids. Germline lookup yields CDR1 KGHSH and CDR2 LQKENI. CDR3 bases: TGTGCCAGCTCACCGACCGGGACAGGGGGTGGACCCCTCCACTTT. Translated, it gives CASSPTGTGGGPLHF.

The rearrangement links TRBV2 to TRBJ2-7; D is unclear. The V gene lost 1 base and the J gene lost 2 bases, with 6 bases spanning the gap. CDR1 and CDR2 (germline): SNHLY, FYNNEI. This CDR3 has 13 residues. The CDR3 sequence: CASSEGLAYEQYF. The CDR3 coding sequence is TGTGCCAGCAGTGAAGGGCTCGCCTACGAGCAGTACTTC.

The V gene is TRBV3-1 (or the pseudogene TRBV3-2), the J gene TRBJ1-1; no clear D gene. This CDR3 is built from 13 residues. Trimming pared 0 bases from V and 6 bases from J, leaving 8 bases between. The germline V gene has CDR1 LGHDT and CDR2 YNNKEL (reference sequence). The CDR3 loop reads CASSQDQRAEAFF. The CDR3 nucleotides are TGTGCCAGCAGCCAAGATCAGAGGGCTGAAGCTTTCTTT.

This rearrangement joins TRBV6-5 to TRBJ1-1; 9 nucleotides line up with TRBD1. V dropped 6 bases and J dropped 0; count of bases not matched to a gene: 5. Germline CDR1 is MNHEY and CDR2 is SVGAGI. The CDR3 is made up of 15 amino acids. The CDR3: CASSSGTGLNTEAFF. In nucleotides, the CDR3 is TGTGCCAGCAGCAGCGGGACAGGGCTGAACACTGAAGCTTTCTTT.

The chain is built from TRBV5-6 and TRBJ1-6; no firm D call. V lost 2 bases and J 0 bases, leaving 12 bases between the germline ends. Germline CDR1 SGHDT, CDR2 YYEEEE. The CDR3 consists of 17 residues. The CDR3 coding sequence is TGTGCCAGCAGCTTTGGACTTTTGAGCTCCTATAATTCACCCCTCCACTTT. Protein sequence: CASSFGLLSSYNSPLHF.

This clone showed up just once. This chain uses TRBV5-1 with TRBJ1-2; possibly TRBD1 for D (5 bases). V lost 4 bases and J 6 bases, leaving 13 bases between the germline ends. Germline CDR1 and CDR2: SGHRS and YFSETQ. The CDR3 totals 13 residues. DNA for the CDR3: TGCGCCAGCAGCCCGCTGACAGTCAATGGCTACACCTTC. Translating it yields CASSPLTVNGYTF.

This clone was found once. The chain employs TRBV5-1 and TRBJ2-3, with a possible D match to TRBD1 (6 bases). The CDR3 has 15 residues. Germline CDR1 SGHRS, CDR2 YFSETQ. V lost 5 bases to trimming and J lost 4 bases, with 17 bases between them. The CDR3 bases are TGCGCCAGCAGTTCCGGGACACCCAGTTCAGATACGCAGTATTTT. Encoded protein: CASSSGTPSSDTQYF.

This sequence joins TRBV5-8 and TRBJ1-1, with D hard to call. Germline CDR1 SGHTS, CDR2 YDEGEE. The CDR3 is 14 amino acids. V lost 4 bases to trimming and J lost 0 bases, with 10 bases between them. CDR3 coding DNA: TGTGCCAGCAGCCCCCACATTCTGAACACTGAAGCTTTCTTT. Protein: CASSPHILNTEAFF.

The V and J genes are TRBV28 and TRBJ2-3; 7 bases are a match to TRBD2. There are 15 residues in the CDR3. With 4 bases clipped from V and 6 bases from J, the junction kept 10 bases outside the gene matches. Germline V CDR1 and CDR2: MDHEN, SYDVKM. CDR3 DNA: TGTGCCAGCAGTTCCCCTATGGGAGGGGTCGATACGCAGTATTTT. Its protein product is CASSSPMGGVDTQYF.

This rearrangement joins TRBV5-4 to TRBJ1-1; D uncertain. CDR1 is SGHNT, CDR2 YYREEE, per germline (reference sequence). Deletions cut 5 bases from V and 0 bases from J, with 20 bases between. The CDR3 runs to 17 residues. The CDR3, as DNA: TGTGCCAGCAGTTCCTACAGTTTAGATCTCATGAACACTGAAGCTTTCTTT. It yields the protein CASSSYSLDLMNTEAFF.

This clone appeared once. The J gene is TRBJ2-2, the V gene TRBV5-4; TRBD1 matches 7 bases. V trimming: 1 base; J trimming: 2 bases; junction bases outside the gene matches: 2. The germline V gene has CDR1 SGHNT and CDR2 YYREEE (reference sequence). The CDR3 runs to 15 residues. CDR3 DNA: TGTGCCAGCAGCTTGCAGGGGGTTAACACCGGGGAGCTGTTTTTT. Its translation is CASSLQGVNTGELFF.